The 27 T cell receptor beta chains presented below share a single source sample, sequenced in a study of sequential checkpoint blockade in melanoma. This table comes from immunoSEQ multiplex PCR, and its TCRdb copy is limited to in-frame clones, with some not included. The sample holds approximately 28,000 clones; under 85% are singletons and the top ten take about a sixth. The treatment denotes: randomized to nivolumab then ipilimumab (arm A) or the reverse (arm B). Here the sequenced sample was CD8+ T cells sorted from blood (inferred from file names), taken from a patient given nivolumab and ipilimumab in sequence. The receptors here all came from a human donor with melanoma.

The rearrangement uses TRBV4-3 and TRBJ2-7; possibly TRBD1 for D (5 bases). Germline V gene sequence: CDR1 LGHNA, CDR2 YSLEER. This CDR3 has 14 residues. V lost 2 bases to trimming and J lost 6 bases, with 14 bases between them. The CDR3 DNA follows: TGCGCCAGCAGCCAATACCAGGGCTCAGGCGAGCAGTACTTC. Its translation: CASSQYQGSGEQYF.

CDR3 nucleotide sequence: TGTGCCAGCAGCCAAACCCGGGACAGGGGGCTTTTCTCTGGAAACACCATATATTTT. Protein: CASSQTRDRGLFSGNTIYF. The genes are TRBV14 and TRBJ1-3, with TRBD1 identical over 12 bases. Losses at the gene ends were 2 bases for V and 0 bases for J; bases not matched to a gene: 8. Per the germline V gene, CDR1 is SGHDN and CDR2 is FVKESK. The CDR3 extends over 19 amino acids.

The V gene is TRBV7-9, the J gene TRBJ2-7, with TRBD1 matching 9 bases. V shed 1 base, J shed 2 bases, and the junction held 3 bases outside the gene matches. The CDR3 length is 15 residues. Germline V gene sequence: CDR1 SEHNR, CDR2 FQNEAQ (reference sequence). CDR3 coding DNA: TGTGCCAGCAGCTTAGACGACAGGGGGGCCTACGAGCAGTACTTC. It yields the protein CASSLDDRGAYEQYF.

This clone was observed a few times. This sequence joins TRBV21-1 and TRBJ1-2; the DNA was not compared with TRBD1, the D call given in the table. TRBV21-1 is listed as a pseudogene. The CDR3 spans 13 residues. The CDR3 sequence is CASSKGTDKGSAF. The CDR3 DNA follows: TGTGCCAGCAGCAAAGGGACGGACAAAGGGTCGGCCTTC.

The rearrangement links TRBV19 to TRBJ2-1; TRBD2 might be the D (5 bases). Germline V gives CDR1 LNHDA, CDR2 SQIVND (reference sequence). V was shortened by 5 bases and J by 3 bases, with 14 bases between the two germline ends. This CDR3 spans 15 amino acids. DNA of the CDR3: TGTGCCAGTAGTCTGCGGGCCGGGGACTACAATGAGCAGTTCTTC. Amino acid sequence: CASSLRAGDYNEQFF.

The chain has TRBV9 and TRBJ2-5; TRBD2 matches 8 bases. Germline trimming cut 0 bases from V and 1 base from J; bases unmatched to any gene: 2. The CDR3 is 15 amino acids. Germline-derived CDR1 and CDR2 are SGDLS and YYNGEE. The CDR3 protein is CASSVVAGLQETQYF. For the CDR3, the DNA is TGTGCCAGCAGCGTAGTAGCGGGACTCCAAGAGACCCAGTACTTC.

This chain uses TRBV5-1 with TRBJ2-7; TRBD1 agrees at 9 bases. This CDR3 has 16 amino acids. J lost 4 bases, V lost 0 bases, and 8 bases had no gene match. CDR1 and CDR2 from the germline V gene are SGHRS and YFSETQ. The CDR3 DNA sequence: TGCGCCAGCAGCTTGGAACCGGGACAGGGCTTATACGAGCAGTACTTC. Protein: CASSLEPGQGLYEQYF.

The chain uses TRBV7-3 and TRBJ2-3; maybe TRBD2 (7 bases). CDR3 length equals 16 residues. Germline values: CDR1 SGHTA, CDR2 FQGTGA. Trimming cost V 1 base and J 5 bases, with 16 bases left between them. The CDR3 sequence: CASSLIGGGREDTQYF. The CDR3 coding sequence is TGTGCCAGCAGCTTAATTGGGGGGGGGCGAGAAGATACGCAGTATTTT. The full variable domain, with the rest looked up from reference TRBV7-3 and TRBJ2-3, is GAGVSQTPSNKVTEKGKYVELRCDPISGHTALYWYRQSLGQGPEFLIYFQGTGAADDSGLPNDRFFAVRPEGSVSTLKIQRTERGDSAVYLCASSLIGGGREDTQYFGPGTRLTVL.

The genes are TRBV7-6 and TRBJ1-1, with 8 bases fitting TRBD1. The CDR3 consists of 11 residues. Germline V gene sequence: CDR1 SGHVS, CDR2 FNYEAQ. V shed 9 bases, J shed 4 bases, and the junction held 1 base outside the gene matches. The CDR3 nucleotides are TGTGCCAGTACAGGGGGCACTGAAGCTTTCTTT. Encoded protein: CASTGGTEAFF.

The chain uses TRBV19 and TRBJ2-1; TRBD2 aligns across 7 bases. The CDR3 has 15 amino acids. Per germline, CDR1 LNHDA and CDR2 SQIVND (reference sequence). With V trimmed by 3 bases and J by 2 bases, 4 bases remained unmatched. The CDR3 DNA reads as TGTGCCAGTAGTATCGGACTAGACCCCTACAATGAGCAGTTCTTC. Translated: CASSIGLDPYNEQFF.

A single count supports this clone. CDR3 sequence: CASIKGGFSGANVLTF. In DNA, the CDR3 is TGTGCCAGCATCAAAGGGGGATTCTCTGGGGCCAACGTCCTGACTTTC. The genes are TRBV7-6 and TRBJ2-6; D perhaps matches TRBD1 (6 bases). The germline V gene encodes CDR1 SGHVS and CDR2 FNYEAQ. This CDR3 comprises 16 residues. Trimming took 7 bases from V and 0 from J, leaving 13 bases between them.

This clone was recorded only once. The rearrangement joins TRBV28 to TRBJ1-5; 8 positions match TRBD1. Losses at the gene ends were 6 bases for V and 2 bases for J; bases not matched to a gene: 3. Germline CDR1 MDHEN, CDR2 SYDVKM. The CDR3 covers 14 residues. CDR3 DNA sequence: TGTGCCAGCAGCAGGGGGCAGGGCAATCAGCCCCAGCATTTT. Translated, it gives CASSRGQGNQPQHF.

The V and J genes are TRBV19 and TRBJ1-3, with TRBD1 as a possible D gene (5 bases). The CDR3 covers 15 residues. The V end lost 4 bases, the J end lost 0 bases, and 10 bases lay between the germline ends. Per the germline V gene, CDR1 is LNHDA and CDR2 is SQIVND (reference sequence). CDR3 region: CASSTLDSSGNTIYF. CDR3 sequence (DNA): TGTGCCAGTAGTACTCTTGACAGCTCTGGAAACACCATATATTTT.

The gene calls are TRBV9 and TRBJ1-5; no definite D call. V lost 0 bases to trimming and J lost 3 bases, with 7 bases between them. Germline CDR1 and CDR2: SGDLS and YYNGEE. The CDR3 contains 14 residues. The CDR3 loop reads CASSVGAPNQPQHF. The CDR3 DNA follows: TGTGCCAGCAGCGTAGGGGCCCCCAATCAGCCCCAGCATTTT.

V gene TRBV9 combines with J gene TRBJ2-1; D is perhaps TRBD2 (5 bases). Looked up from germline, CDR1 is SGDLS and CDR2 is YYNGEE. Trimming shortened V by 0 bases and J by 4 bases, and 11 bases separated the two germline ends. CDR3 length: 15 amino acids. The CDR3 sequence: CASSVEGALYNEQFF. CDR3 bases: TGTGCCAGCAGCGTAGAGGGAGCGTTGTACAATGAGCAGTTCTTC.

The chain employs TRBV4-3 and TRBJ2-1; a possible D gene is TRBD2 (6 bases). The germline gives CDR1 LGHNA, CDR2 YSLEER. Trimming removed 0 bases from V and 9 bases from J, with 15 bases in between. This CDR3 spans 15 amino acids. The CDR3 DNA is TGCGCCAGCAGCCAAGACGGGCGGGGAGCTTTTGAGCAGTTCTTC. It encodes CASSQDGRGAFEQFF.

V usage is TRBV6-5 and J usage is TRBJ1-1, with D maybe TRBD1 (5 bases). V lost 6 bases and J 1 base, leaving 9 bases between the germline ends. This CDR3 has 13 amino acids. Germline lookup yields CDR1 MNHEY and CDR2 SVGAGI. The CDR3 DNA reads TGTGCCAGCAGCCCAGGGCGGAACACTGAAGCTTTCTTT. This sequence encodes CASSPGRNTEAFF.

This clone came up a few times. The gene calls are TRBV4-1 and TRBJ2-1; 8 bases match TRBD2. Germline lookup yields CDR1 MGHRA and CDR2 YSYEKL. After removal of 0 bases from V and 4 bases from J, the junction contained 2 bases not matched to a gene. The CDR3 totals 15 residues. The CDR3 loop is CASSQEREAYNEQFF. CDR3 nucleotide sequence: TGCGCCAGCAGCCAAGAGCGGGAGGCTTACAATGAGCAGTTCTTC.

DNA for the CDR3: TGTGCCAGCAGCGTAGGGGGCGGCCAGACCTACGAGCAGTACTTC. Translation gives CASSVGGGQTYEQYF. The rearrangement links TRBV9 to TRBJ2-5; the D gene is possibly TRBD1 (5 bases). The better agreement between TRBJ2-7 and the DNA end casts doubt on the J call. This CDR3 is built from 15 residues. CDR1 is SGDLS and CDR2 is YYNGEE in the germline V gene.

The chain has TRBV4-1 and TRBJ2-7; D may be TRBD2 (6 bases). Germline CDR1 is MGHRA and CDR2 is YSYEKL. The length of the CDR3 is 14 residues. The germline V and J ends were trimmed by 1 base and 0 bases, with 7 bases remaining between them. In nucleotides, the CDR3 is TGCGCCAGCAGCCAAGTTAGCGGCTCCTACGAGCAGTACTTC. Translating gives CASSQVSGSYEQYF.

The V and J genes are TRBV6-5 and TRBJ1-4, with D hard to call. The V end lost 2 bases, the J end lost 3 bases, and 13 bases lay between the germline ends. Germline CDR1 and CDR2: MNHEY and SVGAGI. The CDR3 is 16 residues long. The DNA of the CDR3 is TGTGCCAGCAGTTACCAGTGGGAGTCCGCTAATGAAAAACTGTTTTTT. Amino acid sequence: CASSYQWESANEKLFF.

The chain combines TRBV7-8 with TRBJ2-7, with 7 positions matching TRBD1. Per the germline V gene, CDR1 is SGHVS and CDR2 is FQNEAQ. This CDR3 contains 13 residues. V lost 5 bases, J lost 3 bases, and 4 bases stayed unmatched. This chain's CDR3 is CASSLRTGYEQYF. Written as DNA, the CDR3 is TGTGCCAGCAGCCTACGGACAGGCTACGAGCAGTACTTC.

This chain joins TRBV7-9 and TRBJ1-1, with TRBD1 matching over 7 bases. This CDR3 is built from 14 residues. CDR1 and CDR2 (germline): SEHNR, FQNEAQ (reference sequence). V was clipped by 5 bases and J by 3 bases; unmatched bases: 6. The CDR3 DNA reads as TGTGCCAGCAGCGTGACAGGGAAAGACACTGAAGCTTTCTTT. This codes for CASSVTGKDTEAFF.

The chain couples TRBV4-3 to TRBJ2-3, with a weak D call TRBD2 (6 bases). Germline lookup yields CDR1 LGHNA and CDR2 YSLEER. V was trimmed by 0 bases and J by 3 bases, leaving 19 bases between them. The CDR3 consists of 18 residues. DNA for the CDR3: TGCGCCAGCAGCCAAGAGAGGGGACTGATATGGGGGACAGATACGCAGTATTTT. Its translation is CASSQERGLIWGTDTQYF.

The chain has TRBV27 and TRBJ2-1; D possibly corresponds to TRBD2 (7 bases). CDR1 MNHEY and CDR2 SMNVEV come from the germline V gene (reference sequence). The CDR3 totals 14 residues. Trimming pared 7 bases from V and 12 bases from J, leaving 22 bases between. The CDR3 here is CASTWGGGISGQFF. The CDR3 DNA reads as TGTGCCAGCACCTGGGGAGGGGGTATCTCTGGGCAGTTCTTC.

The chain uses TRBV13 and TRBJ2-7; TRBD1 aligns across 7 bases. V was pared by 0 bases and J by 3 bases, with 5 bases of the junction left unmatched. The germline gives CDR1 PRHDT, CDR2 FYEKMQ (reference sequence). CDR3 length equals 15 residues. This chain's CDR3 is CASSLGTGLFYEQYF. As DNA, the CDR3 is TGTGCCAGCAGCTTAGGGACAGGGCTCTTCTACGAGCAGTACTTC. Full variable domain (remainder filled in from reference TRBV13 and TRBJ2-7): AAGVIQSPRHLIKEKRETATLKCYPIPRHDTVYWYQQGPGQDPQFLISFYEKMQSDKGSIPDRFSAQQFSDYHSELNMSSLELGDSALYFCASSLGTGLFYEQYFGPGTRLTVT.

V and J are TRBV5-1 and TRBJ1-1; TRBD1 matches at 12 bases. This CDR3 is built from 13 residues. Germline V gene lookup returns CDR1 SGHRS and CDR2 YFSETQ. J was trimmed by 6 bases and V by 4 bases; bases with no gene match: 1. As DNA, the CDR3 is TGCGCCAGCAGCGGGACAGGGGGCTCTGAAGCTTTCTTT. Its protein is CASSGTGGSEAFF.